Sequencing of this T cell receptor (beta chain) was carried out in a study of CD8 T cells in Susac syndrome (dated by TCRdb to about 2019). For context, the study as a whole: Repertoire sequencing was used to test whether CD8+ T cell activation and differentiation in Susac syndrome was antigen driven.

Peripheral blood CD8+ and CD4+ T cells from healthy donors, Susac syndrome patients and multiple sclerosis patients were profiled using high-throughput TCR beta sequencing. Multiple sclerosis controls were treatment-naive patients with stable or active relapsing-remitting disease fulfilling revised McDonald criteria. CD8+ TEMRA cells were enriched by FACS, while bulk CD8+ and CD4+ T cells were purified by magnetic negative isolation. Blood was collected in EDTA tubes and processed within 24 hours, with PBMCs isolated through density gradient centrifugation. PBMCs destined for TCR sequencing were cryopreserved in liquid nitrogen and later thawed in a 37 °C water bath. The sorted or isolated CD4+, CD8+ and CD8+ TEMRA cells reached a purity of at least 90%. What the authors observed across the whole study: The study acknowledged that relatively few individuals were included in the TCR sequencing and HLA analysis.

RNA was extracted with the RNeasy kit and roughly 0.5 to 1 ug was reverse transcribed using random hexamers. TCR beta CDR3 regions were amplified with the immunoSEQ multiplex PCR assay covering 54 Vbeta and 13 Jbeta segments. To correct PCR amplification bias, a synthetic template baseline was used for both primer optimization and computational correction. Per the authors' processing: Reads were assigned to V, D and J genes according to IMGT and analyzed in immunoSEQ Analyzer, with only productive sequences retained. Clonality was computed as one minus Shannon entropy normalized by log2 of the number of productive unique sequences. For each patient and control, public and private clones were evaluated among the 100 most prevalent clones. Clones were defined as Susac-specific if absent from the healthy and MS cohorts, from more than 900 published viral clones and from other ImmuneACCESS disease sequences. TCRdb redid the processing of the public reads, applying fastp at Q25 and MiXCR, and retained in-frame beta chains. Under each unique CDR3 protein, matching rows form one entry showing the most common genes and DNA. The V and J calls shown here were made by TCRdb, not taken from the authors' results. The sample yields tens of thousands of distinct CDR3 sequences; just over 95% were counted once. Together, the top ten hold 0.095% to 0.13% of the sample.

Inclusive of the bounding cysteine and phenylalanine, the CDR3 is 14 residues long. Only CDR3 DNA remains: 42 bases, in frame from the first base. CDR1 is given as SSHAT and CDR2 as FNYEAQ, both from the germline V gene (reference sequence). Worth noting for this clonotype: Its cognate antigen has yet to be identified. The junction does not match germline at one end; this may be a read error.

The chain uses TRBV7-7 and TRBJ2-3; no D gene call is confident. The TCR sequence derives from a human donor with multiple sclerosis. Sequenced input: CD4+ T cells from PBMCs. The CDR3 region reads CASSLGIGGDTQYF. The sequenced DNA is TGTGCTAGCAGCTTAGGAATTGGCGGAGATACGCAGTATTTT. When the CDR3 is completed using the reference TRBV7-7 and TRBJ2-3 genes on either side, the full variable domain is GAGVSQSPRYKVTKRGQDVTLRCDPISSHATLYWYQQALGQGPEFLTYFNYEAQPDKSGLPSDRFSAERPEGSISTLTIQRTEQRDSAMYRCASSLGIGGDTQYFGPGTRLTVL.